These T cell receptor beta chains were read from a single sample in a study of siplizumab effects on memory and regulatory T cells. Only in-frame clones appear in the TCRdb table, and some are missing; sequencing was by immunoSEQ multiplex PCR. Here the sample spans about 100,000 clones, 94% being singletons. Sequencing was done on a sample of non-Treg CD4+ T cells sorted from blood. Every receptor here comes from a human donor in good health. Both conserved end residues are part of each CDR3. D genes are given only for firm matches. A clone size is listed for some rows: how often the clone was seen (once, few, many), or a class if it is expanded.

- TRBJ2-7 TRBV19 TRBD2 TGTGCCAGTAGTATGGTAATAGCGGGACCCTCCTACGAGCAGTACTTC CASSMVIAGPSYEQYF
- TRBJ2-7 TRBV5-6 TRBD1 TGTGCCAGCAGCCTAGGGACAGGAACCTACGAGCAGTACTTC CASSLGTGTYEQYF
- TRBJ1-1 TRBV6-5 - TGTGCCAGCAGTTACTCCCCAGGCAGGAACACTGAAGCTTTCTTT CASSYSPGRNTEAFF
- TRBJ2-1 TRBV19 - TGTGCCAGTACCCACCTGGGGGACAATGAGCAGTTCTTC CASTHLGDNEQFF
- TRBJ2-1 TRBV12-5 - TGTGCTAGTGGTTTAGAAGGGGGGTCCCTAAATGAGCAGTTCTTC CASGLEGGSLNEQFF
- TRBJ1-2 TRBV6-1 TRBD1 TGTGCCAGCAGTGAAGCAGGACAGGCGGGCTATGGCTACACCTTC CASSEAGQAGYGYTF
- TRBJ2-5 TRBV19 - TGTGCCAGTAGTAACTCCGGGACACATCAACTGAGGGAGACCCAGTACTTC CASSNSGTHQLRETQYF
- TRBJ2-7 TRBV6-1 TRBD1 TGTGCCAGCAGCGGGACAGGGTCGTACGAGCAGTACTTC CASSGTGSYEQYF
- TRBJ2-2 TRBV15 - TGTGCCACCAGCCTAGAGCGGCGGGACGTCGGGGAGCTGTTTTTT CATSLERRDVGELFF
once TRBJ1-5 TRBV19 TRBD1 TGTGCCAGTAGTTCAAGACAGGGTAGCAATCAGCCCCAGCATTTT CASSSRQGSNQPQHF
- TRBJ2-7 TRBV15 - TGTGCCACCAGCAGGGGGGGGCGGGGTCCCTACGAGCAGTACTTC CATSRGGRGPYEQYF
- TRBJ1-4 TRBV9 - TGTGCCAGCAGCGTAGGTGGGGCGCAGGCTAATGAAAAACTGTTTTTT CASSVGGAQANEKLFF
once TRBJ1-4 TRBV21-1 - TGTGCCAGCAGCATCCACTTGAGGAGTAATGAAAAACTGTTTTTT CASSIHLRSNEKLFF
- TRBJ1-2 TRBV6-1 - TGTGCCAGCAGTTCGGACACAGCTAACTATGGCTACACCTTC CASSSDTANYGYTF
- TRBJ1-2 TRBV28 - TGTGCCAGCAGACCTCCCGGGGCAGTACAAAACTATGGCTACACCTTC CASRPPGAVQNYGYTF
- TRBJ2-1 TRBV7-3 - TGTGCCAGCAGCATCGGACCCCTCCAGGCGAATGAGCAGTTCTTC CASSIGPLQANEQFF
- TRBJ2-1 TRBV7-9 TRBD1 TGTGCCAGCAGCGATCCCGGGACAGGCTACCTATCCTACAATGAGCAGTTCTTC CASSDPGTGYLSYNEQFF
- TRBJ1-1 TRBV11-2 - TGTGCCAGCAGCTGGGCAAGGCAGGAAGCTTTCTTT CASSWARQEAFF
- TRBJ2-7 TRBV2 TRBD1 TGTGCCAGCAGTTTCGGACAGGACTACGAGCAGTACTTC CASSFGQDYEQYF
- TRBJ2-7 TRBV27 - TGTGCCAGCAGTCCTCGGGCGGCTTACTACGAGCAGTACTTC CASSPRAAYYEQYF
- TRBJ2-1 TRBV29-1 TRBD2 TGCAGCGTTGATCCTAGGGTGGGTAGCGGGATGGTAAGTGAGCAGTTCTTC CSVDPRVGSGMVSEQFF
- TRBJ1-5 TRBV2 - TGTGCCAGCAGTGATAAGTCGATTCAGCCCCAGCATTTT CASSDKSIQPQHF
- TRBJ2-3 TRBV28 - TGTGCCAGCAGCCGACAGGGGAGGGGATTCACAGATACGCAGTATTTT CASSRQGRGFTDTQYF
- TRBJ2-1 TRBV7-8 TRBD2 TGTGCCAGCAGCTTCCACCGGACTAGCGGATACAATGAGCAGTTCTTC CASSFHRTSGYNEQFF
- TRBJ2-2 TRBV7-2 TRBD2 TGTGCCAGCAGCTTACTAGCGGGAGGGTTCGCGAACACCGGGGAGCTGTTTTTT CASSLLAGGFANTGELFF
- TRBJ2-1 TRBV7-3 TRBD2 TGTGCCAGCAGCCCTGGACTAGAACTCTACAATGAGCAGTTCTTC CASSPGLELYNEQFF
- TRBJ2-5 TRBV9 - TGTGCCAGCAGCGTTTCGGGGGAGACCCAGTACTTC CASSVSGETQYF
- TRBJ2-6 TRBV5-1 - TGCGCCAGCAGCTTGGCAGGGGCTGGGGCCAACGTCCTGACTTTC CASSLAGAGANVLTF
- TRBJ2-7 TRBV28 - TGTGCCAGCAGTCACAGGGATACCTACGAGCAGTACTTC CASSHRDTYEQYF
- TRBJ2-5 TRBV18 - TGTGCCAGCTCACCGGTCCTGGCCCAGGAGACCCAGTACTTC CASSPVLAQETQYF
- TRBJ1-4 TRBV9 - TGTGCCAGCAGCGTCCCGGGTGAAAAACTGTTTTTT CASSVPGEKLFF
- TRBJ1-5 TRBV2 TRBD1 TGTGCCAGCAGAGAGACAGGGAAAATCAATCAGCCCCAGCATTTT CASRETGKINQPQHF
- TRBJ2-7 TRBV6-4 TRBD2 TGTGCCAGCAGTGACGTACAACTAGCGGGAGTCTCCTACGAGCAGTACTTC CASSDVQLAGVSYEQYF
- TRBJ1-5 TRBV6-5 TRBD1 TGTGCCAGCAGAGGGGACAGGGCACAGCCCCAGCATTTT CASRGDRAQPQHF
once TRBJ2-7 TRBV5-1 - TGCGCCAGCAGTTTCCCGGGGGTCGACGAGCAGTACTTC CASSFPGVDEQYF
- TRBJ2-2 TRBV7-7 - TGTGCTAGCAGCTTATCTGGGACGGACACCGGGGAGCTGTTTTTT CASSLSGTDTGELFF
- TRBJ2-1 TRBV6-1 TRBD2 TGTGCCAGCAGCCTCTCTAGCGGGAGTAGCAATGAGCAGTTCTTC CASSLSSGSSNEQFF
- TRBJ2-3 TRBV5-4 TRBD2 TGTGCCAGCACCCCACTAGCGCAAAGCACAGATACGCAGTATTTT CASTPLAQSTDTQYF
- TRBJ2-1 TRBV28 - TGTGCCAGCACCCTGGCCGTGGGGCGACTCAATGAGCAGTTCTTC CASTLAVGRLNEQFF
- TRBJ2-7 TRBV7-8 - TGTGCCAGCAGCTTAGGCGGTCAGCGCTCCTACGAGCAGTACTTC CASSLGGQRSYEQYF
- TRBJ2-7 TRBV12-5 - TGTGCTAGTGGTCCGGGCCCTGGGCAGGGGGGGATAGGCGAGCAGTACTTC CASGPGPGQGGIGEQYF
- TRBJ2-6 TRBV5-6 - TGTGCCAGCAGCTTGGTTAGTGGGGCCAACGTCCTGACTTTC CASSLVSGANVLTF
- TRBJ2-1 TRBV10-1 - TGCGCCAGCAGTGAGTTACCGGACCTCCCCTGGGATGAGCAGTTCTTC CASSELPDLPWDEQFF
- TRBJ2-7 TRBV2 - TGTGCCAGCAAACTAGCCCACGAGCAGTACTTC CASKLAHEQYF
- TRBJ2-7 TRBV7-8 - TGTGCCAGCAGCTCCGCCAAGGACAGGGAGGGGAACGAGCAGTACTTC CASSSAKDREGNEQYF
- TRBJ2-1 TRBV11-2 - TGTGCCAGCAGCTTAGGGAGGAACAATGAGCAGTTCTTC CASSLGRNNEQFF
- TRBJ2-5 TRBV2 TRBD1 TGTGCCAGCAGCCCACAGGGGAAAGAGACCCAGTACTTC CASSPQGKETQYF
- TRBJ2-7 TRBV10-2 - TGCGCCAGCAGTCCAGTGAGTCCTGGCAACGAGCAGTACTTC CASSPVSPGNEQYF
- TRBJ2-3 TRBV11-2 - TGTGCCAGCAGCTTAGGCACAGATACGCAGTATTTT CASSLGTDTQYF
- TRBJ2-1 TRBV10-3 - TGTGCCACTCGCCAAGGTCTCTCCTACAATGAGCAGTTCTTC CATRQGLSYNEQFF
- TRBJ2-7 TRBV6-5 TRBD2 TGTGCCAGCACCGATAAAGGGACTAGCTTTTACGAGCAGTACTTC CASTDKGTSFYEQYF